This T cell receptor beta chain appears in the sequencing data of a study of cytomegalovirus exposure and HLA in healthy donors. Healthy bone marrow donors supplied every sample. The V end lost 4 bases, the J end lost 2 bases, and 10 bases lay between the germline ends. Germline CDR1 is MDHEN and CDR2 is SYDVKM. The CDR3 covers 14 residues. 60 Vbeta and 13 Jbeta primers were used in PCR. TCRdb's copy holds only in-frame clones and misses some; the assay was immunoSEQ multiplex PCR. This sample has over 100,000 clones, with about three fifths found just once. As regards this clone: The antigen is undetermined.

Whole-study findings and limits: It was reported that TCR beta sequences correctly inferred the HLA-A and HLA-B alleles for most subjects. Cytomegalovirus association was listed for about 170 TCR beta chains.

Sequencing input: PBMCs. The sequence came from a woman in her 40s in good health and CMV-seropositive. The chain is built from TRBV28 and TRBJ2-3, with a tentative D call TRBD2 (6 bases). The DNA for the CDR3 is TGTGCCAGCAGTTGGACTACATCCACAGATACGCAGTATTTT. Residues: CASSWTTSTDTQYF.